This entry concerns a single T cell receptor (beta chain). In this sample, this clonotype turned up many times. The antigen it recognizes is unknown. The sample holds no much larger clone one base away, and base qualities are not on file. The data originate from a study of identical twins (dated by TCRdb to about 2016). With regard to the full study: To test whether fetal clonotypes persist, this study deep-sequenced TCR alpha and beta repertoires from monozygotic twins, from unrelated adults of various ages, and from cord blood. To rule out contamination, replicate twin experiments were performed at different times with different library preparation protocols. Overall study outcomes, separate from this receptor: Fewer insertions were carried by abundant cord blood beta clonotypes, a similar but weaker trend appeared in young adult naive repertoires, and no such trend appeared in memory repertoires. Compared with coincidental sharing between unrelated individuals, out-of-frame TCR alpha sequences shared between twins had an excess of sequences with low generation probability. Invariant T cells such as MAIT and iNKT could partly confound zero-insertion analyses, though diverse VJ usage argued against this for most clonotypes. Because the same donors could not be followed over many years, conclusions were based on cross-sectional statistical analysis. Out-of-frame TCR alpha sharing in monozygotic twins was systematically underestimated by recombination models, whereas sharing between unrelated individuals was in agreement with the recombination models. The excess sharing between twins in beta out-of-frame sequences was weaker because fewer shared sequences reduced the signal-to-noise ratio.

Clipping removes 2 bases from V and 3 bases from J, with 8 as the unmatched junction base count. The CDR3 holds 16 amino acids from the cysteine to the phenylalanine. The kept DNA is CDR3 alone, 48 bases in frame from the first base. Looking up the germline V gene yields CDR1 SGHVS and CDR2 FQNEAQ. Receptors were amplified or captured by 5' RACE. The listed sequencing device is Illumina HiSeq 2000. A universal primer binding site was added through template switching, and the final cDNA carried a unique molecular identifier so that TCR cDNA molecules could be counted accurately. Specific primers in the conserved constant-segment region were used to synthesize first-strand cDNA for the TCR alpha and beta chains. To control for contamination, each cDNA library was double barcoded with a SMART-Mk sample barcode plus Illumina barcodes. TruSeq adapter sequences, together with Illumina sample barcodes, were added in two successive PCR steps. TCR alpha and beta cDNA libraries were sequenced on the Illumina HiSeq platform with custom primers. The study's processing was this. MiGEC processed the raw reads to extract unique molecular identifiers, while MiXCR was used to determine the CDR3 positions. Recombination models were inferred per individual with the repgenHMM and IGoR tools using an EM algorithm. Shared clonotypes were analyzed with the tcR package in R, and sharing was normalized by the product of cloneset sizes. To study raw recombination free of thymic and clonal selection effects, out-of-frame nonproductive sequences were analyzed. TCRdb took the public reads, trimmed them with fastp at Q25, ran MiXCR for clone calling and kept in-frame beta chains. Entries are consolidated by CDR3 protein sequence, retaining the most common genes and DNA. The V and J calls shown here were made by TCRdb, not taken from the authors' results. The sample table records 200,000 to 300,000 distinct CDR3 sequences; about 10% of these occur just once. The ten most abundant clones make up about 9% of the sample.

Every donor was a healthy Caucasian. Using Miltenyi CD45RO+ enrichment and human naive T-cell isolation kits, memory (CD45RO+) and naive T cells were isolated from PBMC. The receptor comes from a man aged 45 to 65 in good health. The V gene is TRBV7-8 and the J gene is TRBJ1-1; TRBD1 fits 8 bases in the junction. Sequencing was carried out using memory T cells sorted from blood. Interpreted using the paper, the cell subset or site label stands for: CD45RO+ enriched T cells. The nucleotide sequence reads TGTGCCAGCAGCTTATGGGAGACAGGGGTTTACACTGAAGCTTTCTTT. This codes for CASSLWETGVYTEAFF.